Detailed here is one TCR beta chain. The entry originates in a study of blood T cell repertoires in COVID-19. About the research overall: Specimens from acute and convalescent COVID-19 originated in the United States, Italy and Spain. Sample material is recorded as cDNA or gDNA derived from T cells, B-cell-depleted T cells, or PBMCs.

The V and J ends lost 0 bases and 6 bases, in that order; junction bases with no gene match: 10. The CDR3 extends over 16 amino acids. Germline V lookup: CDR1 SGDLS, CDR2 YYNGEE. Per the original methods: Nucleated cell number was recorded as an estimate derived from reference gene primer amplification. The data were produced by immunoSEQ multiplex PCR, yet TCRdb's version contains in-frame clones alone and is incomplete. That table gives V, J and clone size, and the DNA gave D and trimming. The sample carries around 260,000 clones, 88% recorded once. The chain has TRBV9 and TRBJ2-7, with TRBD1 matching over 9 bases. The source of this sequence is a human donor in a cohort sampled during active COVID-19. Source material: peripheral blood. The DNA for the CDR3 is TGTGCCAGCAGCGTAGCCCCCCGGGACAGGGTTCGCGAGCAGTACTTC. Protein product: CASSVAPRDRVREQYF.